Detailed here is one T cell receptor (beta chain). Since a far larger clone is one base different, this is likely a read error. Other DNA sequences in this sample translate to the same CDR3. This sample was included in a study of shared clonotypes between healthy human individuals. The CDR3 spans 14 residues. The V and J ends lost 3 bases and 2 bases respectively, with 13 bases between them. Germline values: CDR1 GTSNPN, CDR2 SVGIG (reference sequence). It was at deep level that the assay was run. It was across several immunoSEQ plates that each subset's genomic DNA was evenly split. Every unsorted PBMC PCR replicate was loaded with approximately 0.3 ug DNA, 33,000 or so T cell genomes. Generated by immunoSEQ multiplex PCR, the TCRdb table keeps only in-frame clones and is missing some. The table has 520,000 or so clones, about four fifths seen once; the top ten hold 13%.

The chain joins TRBV30 to TRBJ2-5; D is unresolved. The source material was PBMCs. The sequence was collected from a woman between 35 and 50 years old in good health. Some clones in this sample may be carry-over from other donors' samples. The CDR3 DNA reads TGTGCCTGGAGGAGGCTCCTGTATCAAGAGACCCAGTACTTC. Protein sequence: CAWRRLLYQETQYF. Full variable domain (outside the CDR3, taken from reference TRBV30 and TRBJ2-5): SQTIHQWPATLVQPVGSPLSLECTVEGTSNPNLYWYRQAAGRGLQLLFYSVGIGQISSEVPQNLSASRPQDRQFILSSKKLLLSDSGFYLCAWRRLLYQETQYFGPGTRLLVL.